The 24 T cell receptor beta chains given below trace back to one sample, sequenced in a study of blood T cell repertoires in COVID-19 (dated by TCRdb to about 2020). The protocol used for the library was the immunoSEQ multiplex PCR assay. The table comes from immuneACCESS by way of TCRdb, which keeps in-frame sequences with V and J called. Part of the clones is missing from these tables; in studies checked, under half for an unresolved V gene and the rest for unknown reasons. The sample includes some 200,000 clones, with under 90% observed a single time. The ten most abundant clones make up about 8.9% of the sample. The sample comprised PBMCs or T cells enriched from blood (not recorded which). The source of these receptors is a woman in her forties or fifties with acute COVID-19.

The rearrangement uses TRBV28 and TRBJ1-5; 7 bases are shared with TRBD1. The J segment lost 6 bases and the V segment lost 6 bases, leaving 8 bases of the junction unmatched. The CDR3 length is 14 residues. Germline V gene lookup returns CDR1 MDHEN and CDR2 SYDVKM. In DNA form, the CDR3 reads TGTGCCAGCAGACTCAACAGGGGCAGTCAGCCCCAGCATTTT. This codes for CASRLNRGSQPQHF.

The J gene is TRBJ1-1, the V gene TRBV28, with D possibly TRBD1 on 6 matching bases. CDR1 is MDHEN and CDR2 is SYDVKM in the germline V gene. CDR3 length: 13 residues. Trimming removed 6 bases at V and 4 bases at J, with 12 bases between. In DNA form, the CDR3 reads TGTGCCAGCAGAAGAACAGGGAGCACTGAAGCTTTCTTT. It codes for CASRRTGSTEAFF. Full variable domain (outside the CDR3, taken from reference TRBV28 and TRBJ1-1): DVKVTQSSRYLVKRTGEKVFLECVQDMDHENMFWYRQDPGLGLRLIYFSYDVKMKEKGDIPEGYSVSREKKERFSLILESASTNQTSMYLCASRRTGSTEAFFGQGTRLTVV.

This sequence joins TRBV11-2 and TRBJ2-2; 8 nucleotides agree with TRBD1. CDR3 length: 18 residues. The V gene end was trimmed by 5 bases and the J gene end by 0 bases; junction bases not matched to a gene: 11. CDR1 and CDR2 from the germline V gene are SGHAT and FQNNGV. CDR3 region: CASSRRGQGNTNTGELFF. The CDR3 DNA follows: TGTGCCAGCAGCCGAAGAGGACAGGGCAATACGAACACCGGGGAGCTGTTTTTT.

This clone has just a few counts. The chain links TRBV3-1 (or the pseudogene TRBV3-2) to TRBJ2-4; 10 positions agree with TRBD1. J lost 3 bases, V lost 3 bases, and 8 bases had no gene match. This CDR3 comprises 17 residues. Germline V gene sequence: CDR1 LGHDT, CDR2 YNNKEL (reference sequence). The CDR3 region has the DNA TGTGCCAGCAGCCAGGGACAGGGGCGGTTGGGCAAAAACATTCAGTACTTC. Translating gives CASSQGQGRLGKNIQYF.

V and J are TRBV6-5 and TRBJ2-1; TRBD1 matches at 8 bases. J was trimmed by 5 bases and V by 5 bases; bases with no gene match: 8. CDR3 length equals 15 residues. Germline values: CDR1 MNHEY, CDR2 SVGAGI. The CDR3 loop is CASSNPGQAHNEQFF. CDR3 DNA sequence: TGTGCCAGCAGTAACCCGGGACAGGCGCACAATGAGCAGTTCTTC.

This clone was observed a handful of times. V is TRBV7-2 and J is TRBJ1-3; TRBD1 aligns across 9 bases. This CDR3 has 17 residues. The V segment lost 2 bases and the J segment 7 bases; nucleotides outside the gene matches: 12. The germline gives CDR1 SGHTA, CDR2 FQGNSA. Here the CDR3 DNA reads TGTGCCAGCAGCTTAACGATACAGGGGGCGCAGGGGAACACCATATATTTT. This translates into CASSLTIQGAQGNTIYF.

The V gene is TRBV13, the J gene TRBJ2-7; 12 positions agree with TRBD2. This CDR3 spans 15 amino acids. Per the germline V gene, CDR1 is PRHDT and CDR2 is FYEKMQ (reference sequence). V dropped 5 bases and J dropped 5; count of bases not matched to a gene: 7. The CDR3, as DNA: TGTGCCAGCAGCCCCCGACTAGCGGGAGTGAACGAGCAGTACTTC. Translating it yields CASSPRLAGVNEQYF. The variable domain in full, completed from reference TRBV13 and TRBJ2-7, reads AAGVIQSPRHLIKEKRETATLKCYPIPRHDTVYWYQQGPGQDPQFLISFYEKMQSDKGSIPDRFSAQQFSDYHSELNMSSLELGDSALYFCASSPRLAGVNEQYFGPGTRLTVT.

The J gene is TRBJ2-1, the V gene TRBV5-1; D remains ambiguous. CDR3 length equals 18 residues. Deletions cut 0 bases from V and 0 bases from J, with 16 bases between. The V gene's germline CDR1 is SGHRS and CDR2 YFSETQ. The CDR3 here is CASSLVVRNTISYNEQFF. CDR3 nucleotides: TGCGCCAGCAGCTTGGTGGTCCGAAACACTATCTCCTACAATGAGCAGTTCTTC.

In this sample, this clone turned up a few times. This chain connects TRBV7-6 to TRBJ2-5; no firm D call. The germline V gene encodes CDR1 SGHVS and CDR2 FNYEAQ. CDR3 length equals 15 residues. Trimming took off 4 bases at V and 2 bases at J, with 14 bases between the two ends. CDR3 in amino acids: CASSWFDTLQETQYF. CDR3 in DNA: TGTGCCAGCAGCTGGTTTGACACATTACAAGAGACCCAGTACTTC.

V is TRBV7-2 and J is TRBJ2-2, with 8 bases fitting TRBD2. V lost 0 bases to trimming and J lost 1 base; unmatched junction nucleotides: 4. Germline loops: CDR1 SGHTA, CDR2 FQGNSA. The CDR3 length is 17 residues. CDR3 sequence (DNA): TGTGCCAGCAGCTTAGCCTCGCTAGCGGGGAACACCGGGGAGCTGTTTTTT. Protein sequence: CASSLASLAGNTGELFF.

This clone was observed a single time. J is TRBJ1-6 and V is TRBV21-1; TRBD1 reflects the table's D call only, with no check against the DNA. TRBV21-1 constitutes a pseudogene. There are 13 residues in the CDR3. The CDR3 DNA is TGTGCCAGCAGTCACAGGGTTCATTCACCCCTCCACTTT. This translates into CASSHRVHSPLHF.

V is TRBV19 and J is TRBJ2-3; the D is unclear. The CDR3 extends over 13 amino acids. Trimming left V 4 bases short and J 1 base short, with 6 bases between. Germline assignment: CDR1 LNHDA and CDR2 SQIVND (reference sequence). CDR3 nucleotides: TGTGCCAGTAGTAACCAGGGCACAGATACGCAGTATTTT. This sequence encodes CASSNQGTDTQYF. Combining the CDR3 with reference TRBV19 and TRBJ2-3 gives the whole variable domain DGGITQSPKYLFRKEGQNVTLSCEQNLNHDAMYWYRQDPGQGLRLIYYSQIVNDFQKGDIAEGYSVSREKKESFPLTVTSAQKNPTAFYLCASSNQGTDTQYFGPGTRLTVL.

The chain recombines TRBV19 with TRBJ1-1; D gene uncertain. This CDR3 comprises 14 residues. In germline, CDR1 is LNHDA, CDR2 SQIVND (reference sequence). The V and J ends lost 5 bases and 6 bases respectively, with 16 bases between them. CDR3 in DNA: TGTGCCAGTAGTCTTACAGCCAGCTTCCCTGAAGCTTTCTTT. This codes for CASSLTASFPEAFF.

The chain recombines TRBV27 with TRBJ2-6, with a weak D call TRBD1 (6 bases). With 4 bases removed from V and 1 base from J, the gap between germline ends came to 11 bases. The germline V gene has CDR1 MNHEY and CDR2 SMNVEV (reference sequence). This CDR3 has 16 residues. CDR3 amino acids: CASSSDTGSGANVLTF. The CDR3 DNA reads as TGTGCCAGCAGTTCCGACACAGGGTCTGGGGCCAACGTCCTGACTTTC. Complete variable domain (other parts from reference TRBV27 and TRBJ2-6): EAQVTQNPRYLITVTGKKLTVTCSQNMNHEYMSWYRQDPGLGLRQIYYSMNVEVTDKGDVPEGYKVSRKEKRNFPLILESPSPNQTSLYFCASSSDTGSGANVLTFGAGSRLTVL.

This clone was seen once. The V call is TRBV7-3, the J call TRBJ2-7, with 8 bases lining up with TRBD1. Trimming took 5 bases from V and 2 from J; bases not matched to a gene: 8. In germline, CDR1 is SGHTA, CDR2 FQGTGA. There are 15 residues in the CDR3. CDR3 loop: CASSPPRTGTYEQYF. The CDR3 DNA follows: TGTGCCAGCAGCCCACCCCGGACAGGGACCTACGAGCAGTACTTC.

This clone was seen only a few times. The chain uses TRBV6-5 and TRBJ2-7; 12 bases agree with TRBD2. Germline V CDR1 and CDR2: MNHEY, SVGAGI. The CDR3 is 15 residues long. With 6 bases clipped from V and 7 bases from J, the junction kept 10 bases outside the gene matches. DNA for the CDR3: TGTGCCAGCAGGCTACTAGCGGGGGGTTCCCGGGAGCAGTACTTC. Amino acid sequence: CASRLLAGGSREQYF.

This chain connects TRBV11-3 to TRBJ1-1, with TRBD1 matching over 7 bases. The germline V gene has CDR1 SGHNT and CDR2 YENEEA. The CDR3 totals 15 residues. With 5 bases clipped from V and 6 bases from J, the junction kept 12 bases outside the gene matches. The CDR3 region has the DNA TGTGCCAGCAGCATAAAAGGGGGCTTCGGCTCTGAAGCTTTCTTT. The encoded protein is CASSIKGGFGSEAFF.

This chain connects TRBV21-1 to TRBJ2-7; the table calls TRBD2, which could not be checked here. TRBV21-1 constitutes a pseudogene. The CDR3 totals 18 residues. CDR3 DNA: TGTGCCAGCAGCGCCCAGGACGGGGGCCGCCGGGGGGCCAACGAGCAGTACTTC. It codes for CASSAQDGGRRGANEQYF.

This chain connects TRBV6-5 to TRBJ1-2, with TRBD1 identical over 9 bases. The CDR3 spans 13 residues. Germline values: CDR1 MNHEY, CDR2 SVGAGI. The ends lost 6 bases at V and 6 bases at J; junction bases unmatched: 5. CDR3 sequence: CASRFTGGDGYTF. Written as DNA, the CDR3 is TGTGCCAGCAGATTCACAGGGGGCGATGGCTACACCTTC.

The V gene is TRBV9, the J gene TRBJ2-6; D gene ambiguous. The CDR3 has 14 residues. V was trimmed by 4 bases and J by 3 bases, leaving 8 bases between them. Germline V gene sequence: CDR1 SGDLS, CDR2 YYNGEE. For the CDR3, the DNA is TGTGCCAGCAGCCAGGTTAATGGGGCCAACGTCCTGACTTTC. Its translation is CASSQVNGANVLTF.

The DNA for the CDR3 is TGTGCAAGTTCTCCCCGACAGGGTCACGAGCAGTACTTC. Its translation: CASSPRQGHEQYF. The chain employs TRBV12-2 and TRBJ2-7; the table's D call of TRBD1 was not tested on the DNA. TRBV12-2 is annotated as a pseudogene. The CDR3 extends over 13 amino acids.

The rearrangement links TRBV19 to TRBJ1-5; D gene uncertain. This CDR3 comprises 13 residues. V dropped 10 bases and J dropped 6 bases, with 16 bases sitting between them. The germline V gene has CDR1 LNHDA and CDR2 SQIVND (reference sequence). The CDR3 loop reads CATRLLLGQPQHF. CDR3 DNA sequence: TGTGCCACGAGACTGCTTCTTGGTCAGCCCCAGCATTTT.

The chain carries TRBV4-2 and TRBJ2-3; 8 nucleotides align to TRBD1. There are 16 residues in the CDR3. The V and J ends lost 0 bases and 6 bases, in that order; junction bases with no gene match: 8. CDR1 LGHNA and CDR2 YNFKEQ come from the germline V gene. This chain's CDR3 is CASSQDYRGVVDTQYF. CDR3 in DNA: TGTGCCAGCAGCCAAGATTACAGGGGGGTAGTGGATACGCAGTATTTT.

The chain employs TRBV20-1 and TRBJ2-1; D gene uncertain. Germline assignment: CDR1 DFQATT and CDR2 SNEGSKA (reference sequence). The CDR3 is 11 amino acids. Deletions cut 1 base from V and 6 bases from J, with 4 bases between. Written as DNA, the CDR3 is TGCAGTGCTAGAGGCGCCAATGAGCAGTTCTTC. Protein product: CSARGANEQFF.